Below are 13 T cell receptor beta chains sequenced from a single sample in a study of blood T cell repertoires in COVID-19. Some clones are missing from TCRdb's copy, which holds only in-frame ones; the method was immunoSEQ multiplex PCR. The data show about 80,000 clones, 60% to 85% seen once. The specimen was peripheral blood. These TCRs come from a human donor in a cohort sampled during active COVID-19.

This chain joins TRBV6-6 and TRBJ1-2; 8 positions match TRBD1. With 6 bases clipped from V and 6 bases from J, the junction kept 0 bases outside the gene matches. This CDR3 has 11 amino acids. Germline loops: CDR1 MNHNY, CDR2 SVGAGI (reference sequence). CDR3 sequence: CASRTGDGYTF. In DNA, the CDR3 is TGTGCCAGCAGGACAGGGGATGGCTACACCTTC.

The chain uses TRBV7-9 and TRBJ1-2; D is undetermined. In germline, CDR1 is SEHNR, CDR2 FQNEAQ (reference sequence). V shed 2 bases and J shed 0 bases, with 13 bases lying between them. This CDR3 contains 16 residues. CDR3: CASSLSGSNPNYGYTF. Written as DNA, the CDR3 is TGTGCCAGCAGCTTATCGGGGTCAAACCCTAACTATGGCTACACCTTC.

This clone was seen a single time. V usage is TRBV30 and J usage is TRBJ2-3; D possibly corresponds to TRBD2 (5 bases). The germline V gene has CDR1 GTSNPN and CDR2 SVGIG (reference sequence). CDR3 length: 13 amino acids. V was cut by 3 bases and J by 2 bases, with 9 bases left in between. The CDR3 DNA reads TGTGCCTGGAGCAGCGGACCCACAGATACGCAGTATTTT. Translated, it gives CAWSSGPTDTQYF.

CDR3 bases: TGTGCCAGCAGTGAAGCAGGGGGCTGGGAGACCCAGTACTTC. Residues: CASSEAGGWETQYF. The chain links TRBV6-1 to TRBJ2-5; TRBD1 aligns across 7 bases. After removal of 0 bases from V and 5 bases from J, the junction contained 3 bases not matched to a gene. This CDR3 has 14 residues. Per the germline V gene, CDR1 is MNHNS and CDR2 is SASEGT.

The chain is built from TRBV9 and TRBJ2-1, with TRBD1 matching 7 bases. The junction had 5 bases not matched to a gene; V was cut back by 4 bases and J by 1 base. CDR3 size: 15 residues. Germline values: CDR1 SGDLS, CDR2 YYNGEE. In DNA, the CDR3 is TGTGCCAGCAGCTATCAGACAGGGTCCTACAATGAGCAGTTCTTC. Amino acid sequence: CASSYQTGSYNEQFF.

This clone has a handful of counts. The chain combines TRBV2 with TRBJ1-4, with D maybe TRBD1 (5 bases). CDR3 length: 17 amino acids. Germline CDR1 SNHLY, CDR2 FYNNEI. Trimming left V 0 bases short and J 6 bases short, with 17 bases between. The CDR3 sequence: CASSEALLGRKDEKLFF. DNA for the CDR3: TGTGCCAGCAGTGAAGCGCTTCTGGGGCGAAAGGATGAAAAACTGTTTTTT.

V gene TRBV7-2 combines with J gene TRBJ1-4; unclear D gene. The CDR3 sequence is 15 residues long. Trimming removed 1 base from V and 10 bases from J, with 16 bases in between. Germline assignment: CDR1 SGHTA and CDR2 FQGNSA. In DNA form, the CDR3 reads TGTGCCAGCAGCTTAGGCGCGGGTTATACCGGAAAACTGTTTTTT. It is translated as CASSLGAGYTGKLFF.

V and J are TRBV5-4 and TRBJ2-5; D is undetermined. The CDR3 covers 14 residues. V was trimmed by 4 bases and J by 1 base, leaving 11 bases between them. Germline CDR1 and CDR2: SGHNT and YYREEE (reference sequence). CDR3 bases: TGTGCCAGCAGCAAAGACGCTAGCCAAGAGACCCAGTACTTC. It is translated as CASSKDASQETQYF. The full variable domain, completed using reference TRBV5-4 and TRBJ2-5, is ETGVTQSPTHLIKTRGQQVTLRCSSQSGHNTVSWYQQALGQGPQFIFQYYREEENGRGNFPPRFSGLQFPNYSSELNVNALELDDSALYLCASSKDASQETQYFGPGTRLLVL.

This sequence joins TRBV2 and TRBJ2-2; 8 bases line up with TRBD1. The trim removed 3 bases at V and 1 base at J, leaving 10 bases unmatched. Germline V gene data show CDR1 as SNHLY and CDR2 as FYNNEI. The CDR3 has 18 amino acids. As DNA, the CDR3 is TGTGCCAGCAGTGATTTGGCAGGGGGCGAGCGGAACACCGGGGAGCTGTTTTTT. It encodes CASSDLAGGERNTGELFF.

The chain is built from TRBV7-3 and TRBJ1-1, with D possibly matching TRBD1 (5 bases). Germline CDR1 reads SGHTA; CDR2 reads FQGTGA. V lost 1 base and J 2 bases, leaving 14 bases between the germline ends. This CDR3 contains 16 residues. The CDR3 coding sequence is TGTGCCAGCAGCTTAATGGGGCCCGATGCCAACACTGAAGCTTTCTTT. Its protein is CASSLMGPDANTEAFF.

The chain links TRBV6-5 to TRBJ2-1; tentative D call: TRBD2 (5 bases). V was cut by 6 bases and J by 1 base, with 7 bases left in between. This CDR3 comprises 13 residues. Germline CDR1 is MNHEY and CDR2 is SVGAGI. The CDR3 region is CASRLGSYNEQFF. The DNA for the CDR3 is TGTGCCAGCAGACTAGGTTCCTACAATGAGCAGTTCTTC.

This clone was seen a few times. The rearrangement uses TRBV7-9 and TRBJ1-3; no clear D gene. The CDR3 consists of 15 residues. With 1 base removed from V and 0 bases from J, the gap between germline ends came to 7 bases. Per the germline V gene, CDR1 is SEHNR and CDR2 is FQNEAQ (reference sequence). DNA for the CDR3: TGTGCCAGCAGCTTAGAGCTGAGCTCTGGAAACACCATATATTTT. Translation: CASSLELSSGNTIYF.

V is TRBV7-9 and J is TRBJ1-2; D is unclear. The germline V gene has CDR1 SEHNR and CDR2 FQNEAQ (reference sequence). Trimming left V 2 bases short and J 4 bases short, with 11 bases between. This CDR3 comprises 14 residues. The CDR3 here is CASSLRTGSYGYTF. CDR3 DNA sequence: TGTGCCAGCAGCTTAAGGACGGGAAGCTATGGCTACACCTTC.